The T cell receptor beta chain described here comes from a study of T-cell memory formation after mild COVID-19. Study summary: Clusters were largely donor specific. Study-wide results and caveats: Detection of some responders pre-infection suggested pre-existing cross-reactive memory T cells participated.

This clonotype was seen more than once but under ten times. Antigen specificity is unknown. Between the trimmed V and J ends, which lost 3 bases and 8 bases, there was a span of 10 bases. The CDR3 covers 12 residues. Germline V lookup: CDR1 LGHDT, CDR2 YNNKEL (reference sequence). TCRdb passed the 5' RACE reads through MiXCR, listing each CDR3 protein once. The data show 250,000 to 350,000 distinct CDR3 sequences, with more than 15% seen just once and around a fifth held by the top ten. The origin of this receptor is a man younger than 30 who had mild COVID-19 (a few samples of this study predate the infection). Cell type and time point are not known. The chain recombines TRBV3-1 with TRBJ1-2; D is uncertain. The sequencing input was PBMCs or a T cell subset sorted from them (not recorded which). The CDR3 coding sequence is TGTGCCAGCAGCCACGCTTCGGGGGGCTACACCTTC. As protein: CASSHASGGYTF.